Following are 16 T cell receptor beta chains from one sample sequenced in a study of Graves' ophthalmopathy and Graves' hyperthyroidism. Amplification from RNA transcripts yielded the TCR beta CDR3 regions. An opening RT-PCR round employed HTBI primers and preceded a second-round multiplex PCR. TCRdb passed the multiplex PCR reads through MiXCR, listing each CDR3 protein once. The sample has 560,000 or so distinct CDR3 sequences; less than 45% are singletons. The material sequenced was peripheral blood or thyroid tissue (not recorded which). The receptors stem from an adult man with Graves' hyperthyroidism.

This clonotype was picked up many times. The gene calls are TRBV7-9 and TRBJ1-2; TRBD1 might be the D (6 bases). The V gene lost 4 bases and the J gene lost 2 bases, with 11 bases spanning the gap. The CDR3 is 14 amino acids. Germline V gives CDR1 SEHNR, CDR2 FQNEAQ (reference sequence). CDR3 nucleotides: TGTGCCAGCAGCTACCCCGGACAGAACTATGGCTACACCTTC. Residues: CASSYPGQNYGYTF.

V is TRBV20-1 and J is TRBJ1-2, with D unresolved. V lost 4 bases and J 6 bases, leaving 12 bases between the germline ends. The CDR3 has 12 amino acids. Germline CDR1 is DFQATT and CDR2 is SNEGSKA (reference sequence). The CDR3 loop reads CSATQTDNGYTF. The CDR3 DNA reads as TGCAGTGCTACTCAAACAGACAATGGCTACACCTTC.

The chain recombines TRBV7-8 with TRBJ1-5; D is unresolved. Germline CDR1 reads SGHVS; CDR2 reads FQNEAQ. V lost 1 base and J 13 bases, leaving 5 bases between the germline ends. The CDR3 contains 10 residues. The CDR3 DNA is TGTGCCAGCAGCTTAGAGGGACAGCATTTT. The encoded protein is CASSLEGQHF.

This clonotype has just a few counts. The genes are TRBV11-2 and TRBJ2-2, with D perhaps matching TRBD1 (6 bases). Trimming left V 5 bases short and J 0 bases short, with 16 bases between. CDR1 is SGHAT and CDR2 is FQNNGV in the germline V gene. This CDR3 contains 17 residues. This CDR3 is CASSRLIGTSNTGELFF. In DNA, the CDR3 is TGTGCCAGCAGCCGTCTCATCGGGACATCGAACACCGGGGAGCTGTTTTTT.

V gene TRBV7-9 combines with J gene TRBJ1-2, with D tentatively TRBD1 (6 bases). V lost 5 bases to trimming and J lost 8 bases, with 21 bases between them. This CDR3 spans 15 amino acids. Germline V CDR1 and CDR2: SEHNR, FQNEAQ (reference sequence). The CDR3 here is CASSLTSGGANGYTF. In nucleotides, the CDR3 is TGTGCCAGCAGCCTAACTAGCGGGGGGGCTAACGGCTACACCTTC.

V usage is TRBV29-1 and J usage is TRBJ2-5; TRBD2 is a possible D gene (5 bases). The J call is in doubt because the DNA end fits TRBJ2-1 better. The germline CDR1 and CDR2 sequences are SQVTM and ANQGSEA. The CDR3 extends over 12 amino acids. The DNA for the CDR3 is TGCAGCGTTGAGCGGCTAGCAAACGAGCAGTTCTTC. Amino acid sequence: CSVERLANEQFF.

Comments on this clonotype: A much larger clone lies a single base off, so this may be a read error. The chain joins TRBV20-1 to TRBJ2-7; D is unclear. Germline CDR1 DFQATT, CDR2 SNEGSKA (reference sequence). The CDR3 is 14 residues long. Trimming pared 1 base from V and 2 bases from J, leaving 12 bases between. CDR3 loop: CSARGGWETYEQYF. DNA for the CDR3: TGCAGTGCTAGAGGGGGTTGGGAAACCTACGAGCAGTACTTC.

The chain has TRBV6-4 and TRBJ1-1, with a tentative D call TRBD1 (5 bases). CDR1 and CDR2 (germline): MRHNA, SNTAGT. The CDR3 has 13 residues. V was pared by 5 bases and J by 4 bases, with 11 bases between. The DNA of the CDR3 is TGTGCCAGCAGTAAGGGGTTCGGCACTGAAGCTTTCTTT. This sequence encodes CASSKGFGTEAFF.

The chain has TRBV20-1 and TRBJ2-3; 8 nucleotides align to TRBD2. The trim removed 0 bases at V and 5 bases at J, leaving 7 bases unmatched. The CDR3 spans 15 residues. Germline CDR1 and CDR2: DFQATT and SNEGSKA (reference sequence). CDR3 DNA: TGCAGTGCTAGAGATCCCTGGACTAGCCAAGATACGCAGTATTTT. It translates to CSARDPWTSQDTQYF.

In its sample, this clonotype was seen a few times. The chain is built from TRBV10-3 and TRBJ2-3, with 13 bases fitting TRBD2. The CDR3 covers 16 residues. CDR1 is ENHRY and CDR2 is SYGVKD in the germline V gene. V trimming: 6 bases; J trimming: 2 bases; junction bases outside the gene matches: 5. CDR3 in amino acids: CAIRTSGGQTTDTQYF. The CDR3 DNA reads as TGTGCCATCAGGACTAGCGGGGGGCAAACCACAGATACGCAGTATTTT.

This clonotype showed up many times. V and J are TRBV6-1 and TRBJ1-5; D ambiguous. Trimming removed 2 bases at V and 6 bases at J, with 14 bases between. Germline V gives CDR1 MNHNS, CDR2 SASEGT. The CDR3 length is 15 residues. The CDR3 sequence: CASSERFPGGQPQHF. For the CDR3, the DNA is TGTGCCAGCAGTGAACGGTTTCCCGGCGGTCAGCCCCAGCATTTT.

The sample holds a few counts of this clonotype. This rearrangement joins TRBV6-5 to TRBJ2-7, with 8 bases that match TRBD2. The germline gives CDR1 MNHEY, CDR2 SVGAGI. Losses at the gene ends were 6 bases for V and 1 base for J; bases not matched to a gene: 8. There are 15 residues in the CDR3. The DNA of the CDR3 is TGTGCCAGCAGCCCGGGGGGGGCGAATTCCTACGAGCAGTACTTC. It encodes CASSPGGANSYEQYF.

In its sample, this clonotype was seen a few times. With a much larger clone just one base away, this may be a read error. The chain uses TRBV7-8 and TRBJ1-6; D possibly corresponds to TRBD1 (5 bases). The ends were cut back, 7 bases at V and 9 bases at J, with 13 bases in the middle. This CDR3 contains 13 residues. Germline assignment: CDR1 SGHVS and CDR2 FQNEAQ. CDR3 in DNA: TGTGCCAGCAACCGACAGAGGCGTTCACCCCTCCACTTT. Its translation: CASNRQRRSPLHF.

This clonotype has a handful of counts. This sequence joins TRBV12-3 or TRBV12-4 and TRBJ2-7; 11 bases align to TRBD2. The CDR3 has 15 residues. V lost 6 bases and J lost 5; bases outside the gene matches: 9. The CDR3 sequence: CASRATSGRRNEQYF. The CDR3 coding sequence is TGTGCCAGCAGAGCTACTAGCGGGAGACGTAACGAGCAGTACTTC.

This clonotype showed up many times. This chain joins TRBV2 and TRBJ1-3, with D maybe TRBD1 (5 bases). Trimming took 2 bases from V and 3 from J, leaving 8 bases between them. Germline lookup yields CDR1 SNHLY and CDR2 FYNNEI. This CDR3 is built from 14 residues. The CDR3 protein is CASSELRGGNTIYF. DNA of the CDR3: TGTGCCAGCAGTGAATTAAGGGGTGGAAACACCATATATTTT. Using reference TRBV2 and TRBJ1-3 for the parts outside the CDR3, the full variable domain is EPEVTQTPSHQVTQMGQEVILRCVPISNHLYFYWYRQILGQKVEFLVSFYNNEISEKSEIFDDQFSVERPDGSNFTLKIRSTKLEDSAMYFCASSELRGGNTIYFGEGSWLTVV.

Ten or more counts support this clonotype. The chain recombines TRBV12-3 or TRBV12-4 with TRBJ2-7, with 9 nucleotides matching TRBD1. V was clipped by 3 bases and J by 3 bases; unmatched bases: 6. This CDR3 has 15 amino acids. In DNA, the CDR3 is TGTGCCAGCAGTTTCGGGGGACAGGGTAACTACGAGCAGTACTTC. It yields the protein CASSFGGQGNYEQYF.